Shown below are 27 T cell receptor beta chains from a single sample sequenced in a study of cytomegalovirus exposure and HLA in healthy donors. Amplification used 60 Vbeta primers and 13 Jbeta primers. TCRdb's copy holds only in-frame clones and misses some; the assay was immunoSEQ multiplex PCR. The ten most abundant clones cover about 3% of a sample with roughly 100,000 clones. The sequenced sample was PBMCs. The receptors shown here come from a man aged 40-49 years in good health and CMV-seronegative.

The CDR3 nucleotides are TGTGCCATCAGTGAGTCTATTAGTCGAACTAATGAAAAACTGTTTTTT. Encoded protein: CAISESISRTNEKLFF. V is TRBV10-3 and J is TRBJ1-4; D is undetermined. V was clipped by 0 bases and J by 1 base, with 9 bases between them. Germline V lookup: CDR1 ENHRY, CDR2 SYGVKD. The CDR3 length is 16 residues.

The J gene is TRBJ2-1, the V gene TRBV11-2; D may be TRBD2 (5 bases). Germline V gene lookup returns CDR1 SGHAT and CDR2 FQNNGV. The CDR3 covers 14 residues. Trimming removed 1 base from V and 7 bases from J, with 11 bases in between. The chain's CDR3 is CASSLALARNEQFF. The CDR3 DNA sequence: TGTGCCAGCAGCTTAGCTCTAGCTCGGAATGAGCAGTTCTTC. The whole variable domain, remainder taken from reference TRBV11-2 and TRBJ2-1, is EAGVAQSPRYKIIEKRQSVAFWCNPISGHATLYWYQQILGQGPKLLIQFQNNGVVDDSQLPKDRFSAERLKGVDSTLKIQPAKLEDSAVYLCASSLALARNEQFFGPGTRLTVL.

The chain couples TRBV7-2 to TRBJ2-1; 9 bases are a match to TRBD2. CDR1 and CDR2 (germline): SGHTA, FQGNSA. The CDR3 spans 16 residues. The trim removed 0 bases at V and 8 bases at J, leaving 8 bases unmatched. CDR3 sequence (DNA): TGTGCCAGCAGCTTAGCCGGAGCGGGGGGTATCGATGAGCAGTTCTTC. The encoded protein is CASSLAGAGGIDEQFF.

V gene TRBV18 combines with J gene TRBJ1-1; TRBD1 agrees at 7 bases. This CDR3 has 15 residues. With 4 bases clipped from V and 1 base from J, the junction kept 6 bases outside the gene matches. CDR1 and CDR2 (germline): KGHSH, LQKENI. The CDR3 DNA reads TGTGCCAGCTCACGAGAGGGACAGCCGAACACTGAAGCTTTCTTT. Its protein is CASSREGQPNTEAFF.

The CDR3 coding sequence is TGCGCCAGCAGCCAAGGACTAGCGGGGGACTACGAGCAGTACTTC. Translation gives CASSQGLAGDYEQYF. This chain joins TRBV4-3 and TRBJ2-7; TRBD2 matches at 12 bases. The germline V gene has CDR1 LGHNA and CDR2 YSLEER. V lost 1 base to trimming and J lost 3 bases; unmatched junction nucleotides: 1. This CDR3 is 15 amino acids long.

This chain joins TRBV11-2 and TRBJ1-1, with D maybe TRBD1 (5 bases). The V end was cut by 4 bases, the J end by 7 bases, with 19 bases between. This CDR3 spans 15 amino acids. CDR1 is SGHAT, CDR2 FQNNGV, per germline. CDR3 protein: CASSSGVLLGFEAFF. CDR3 coding DNA: TGTGCCAGCAGCTCGGGGGTCTTGTTGGGATTTGAAGCTTTCTTT. The full variable domain, rest sourced from reference TRBV11-2 and TRBJ1-1, is EAGVAQSPRYKIIEKRQSVAFWCNPISGHATLYWYQQILGQGPKLLIQFQNNGVVDDSQLPKDRFSAERLKGVDSTLKIQPAKLEDSAVYLCASSSGVLLGFEAFFGQGTRLTVV.

The chain joins TRBV7-2 to TRBJ2-7; possible D gene TRBD2, 6 bases. The CDR3 totals 15 residues. Germline values: CDR1 SGHTA, CDR2 FQGNSA. V was pared by 1 base and J by 6 bases, with 16 bases between. The CDR3 DNA reads as TGTGCCAGCAGCTTAGGTTTCGCGGGGTACGGCGAGCAGTACTTC. This gives the protein CASSLGFAGYGEQYF.

Points on this clone: Sequence at one end of the junction differs from germline and may be a read error. The rearrangement uses TRBV5-1 and TRBJ2-3; 9 positions agree with TRBD2. The CDR3 is 15 residues long. In germline, CDR1 is SGHRS, CDR2 YFSETQ. The CDR3 region is CASSLDGGTSSEKIF. For the CDR3, the DNA is TGCGCCAGCAGCTTGGATGGCGGGACTAGCAGTGAAAAAATCTTT.

The rearrangement uses TRBV11-2 and TRBJ2-7, with D perhaps matching TRBD1 (6 bases). Trimming removed 1 base from V and 3 bases from J, with 13 bases in between. This CDR3 has 15 residues. Germline-derived CDR1 and CDR2 are SGHAT and FQNNGV. DNA of the CDR3: TGTGCCAGCAGCTTAGTTACAGGGATTAGCTACGAGCAGTACTTC. Translation gives CASSLVTGISYEQYF.

This chain uses TRBV5-1 with TRBJ1-1, with D possibly being TRBD1 (5 bases). Germline-derived CDR1 and CDR2 are SGHRS and YFSETQ. Trimming removed 0 bases from V and 5 bases from J, with 11 bases in between. The CDR3 has 14 residues. The CDR3 nucleotides are TGCGCCAGCAGCTTGGATGTAGGGGCTACTGAAGCTTTCTTT. Encoded protein: CASSLDVGATEAFF.

The genes are TRBV30 and TRBJ2-1; the D gene is possibly TRBD1 (6 bases). The V and J ends lost 4 bases and 6 bases respectively, with 16 bases between them. The germline V gene has CDR1 GTSNPN and CDR2 SVGIG (reference sequence). This CDR3 comprises 14 residues. This CDR3 is CAWTNRVRGNEQFF. Written as DNA, the CDR3 is TGTGCCTGGACGAACAGGGTTAGGGGCAATGAGCAGTTCTTC.

As for this clone: Other nucleotide sequences in the sample specify the same CDR3. V gene TRBV4-3 combines with J gene TRBJ2-1; 12 nucleotides match TRBD2. The CDR3 sequence is 19 residues long. Trimming took 2 bases from V and 9 from J; bases not matched to a gene: 17. Per the germline V gene, CDR1 is LGHNA and CDR2 is YSLEER. The CDR3 loop is CASSQSRTLAGGTLREQFF. The DNA of the CDR3 is TGCGCCAGCAGCCAATCGCGAACTCTAGCGGGAGGGACGCTACGTGAGCAGTTCTTC.

The chain has TRBV2 and TRBJ1-4; D is perhaps TRBD1 (5 bases). Trimming took 6 bases from V and 3 from J, leaving 14 bases between them. Per germline, CDR1 SNHLY and CDR2 FYNNEI. This CDR3 comprises 15 residues. CDR3: CASRPQGVSNEKLFF. The DNA for the CDR3 is TGTGCCAGCAGACCCCAGGGCGTTTCTAATGAAAAACTGTTTTTT. The full variable domain, with the rest looked up from reference TRBV2 and TRBJ1-4, is EPEVTQTPSHQVTQMGQEVILRCVPISNHLYFYWYRQILGQKVEFLVSFYNNEISEKSEIFDDQFSVERPDGSNFTLKIRSTKLEDSAMYFCASRPQGVSNEKLFFGSGTQLSVL.

The chain links TRBV7-9 to TRBJ1-6; D remains ambiguous. Germline CDR1 is SEHNR and CDR2 is FQNEAQ (reference sequence). Trimming left V 2 bases short and J 9 bases short, with 11 bases between. The CDR3 is 14 amino acids. This chain's CDR3 is CASSLYTESSPLHF. In DNA form, the CDR3 reads TGTGCCAGCAGCTTATATACAGAAAGTTCACCCCTCCACTTT.

The chain carries TRBV9 and TRBJ2-3; 9 bases line up with TRBD1. There are 16 residues in the CDR3. The V and J ends lost 0 bases and 2 bases, in that order; junction bases with no gene match: 4. Germline V gene data show CDR1 as SGDLS and CDR2 as YYNGEE. The CDR3 region has the DNA TGTGCCAGCAGCGTAGAAGGGACAGGGTTCACAGATACGCAGTATTTT. Encoded protein: CASSVEGTGFTDTQYF. Complete variable domain (other parts from reference TRBV9 and TRBJ2-3): DSGVTQTPKHLITATGQRVTLRCSPRSGDLSVYWYQQSLDQGLQFLIQYYNGEERAKGNILERFSAQQFPDLHSELNLSSLELGDSALYFCASSVEGTGFTDTQYFGPGTRLTVL.

In nucleotides, the CDR3 is TGTGCCAGCAGTTCGGACAGGGCTGGGGCCAACGTCCTGACTTTC. It is translated as CASSSDRAGANVLTF. The V call is TRBV27, the J call TRBJ2-6, with 8 bases identical to TRBD1. V lost 4 bases to trimming and J lost 2 bases; unmatched junction nucleotides: 1. CDR3 length: 15 residues. Germline V gene sequence: CDR1 MNHEY, CDR2 SMNVEV (reference sequence).

The chain's CDR3 is CASSVGGTGQNYGYTF. The CDR3, as DNA: TGTGCCAGCAGCGTAGGGGGGACAGGCCAAAACTATGGCTACACCTTC. The rearrangement links TRBV9 to TRBJ1-2; TRBD1 matches at 8 bases. This CDR3 contains 16 residues. The ends lost 0 bases at V and 2 bases at J; junction bases unmatched: 6. Germline CDR1 and CDR2: SGDLS and YYNGEE.

The J gene is TRBJ2-7, the V gene TRBV6-5; a weak D match, TRBD1 (5 bases). This CDR3 contains 11 residues. The V and J ends lost 4 bases and 6 bases respectively, with 7 bases between them. Germline lookup yields CDR1 MNHEY and CDR2 SVGAGI. As DNA, the CDR3 is TGTGCCAGCAGTTTCACAGGCGAGCAGTACTTC. Amino acid sequence: CASSFTGEQYF.

The chain couples TRBV28 to TRBJ2-1; TRBD1 matches 9 bases. The germline gives CDR1 MDHEN, CDR2 SYDVKM. The CDR3 consists of 15 residues. V gave up 6 bases and J gave up 4 bases; unmatched junction bases: 7. The CDR3 bases are TGTGCCAGCAGCGTAACCGGGACAGGGTACAATGAGCAGTTCTTC. As protein: CASSVTGTGYNEQFF.

The J gene is TRBJ2-6, the V gene TRBV30; tentative D call: TRBD1 (5 bases). Germline CDR1 reads GTSNPN; CDR2 reads SVGIG (reference sequence). CDR3 size: 15 residues. Trimming took 6 bases from V and 1 from J, leaving 13 bases between them. As DNA, the CDR3 is TGTGCCTGCCTCCAGACAGTTTCTGGGGCCAACGTCCTGACTTTC. This sequence encodes CACLQTVSGANVLTF.

The chain links TRBV7-7 to TRBJ2-5, with TRBD2 identical over 7 bases. V gave up 8 bases and J gave up 7 bases; unmatched junction bases: 10. Germline lookup yields CDR1 SSHAT and CDR2 FNYEAQ (reference sequence). The CDR3 length is 13 residues. CDR3 amino acids: CASATTSLATQYF. For the CDR3, the DNA is TGTGCCAGCGCCACGACTAGCCTGGCGACCCAGTACTTC.

The rearrangement uses TRBV5-6 and TRBJ2-7, with 7 bases aligning to TRBD1. The germline V gene encodes CDR1 SGHDT and CDR2 YYEEEE. With 0 bases clipped from V and 2 bases from J, the junction kept 11 bases outside the gene matches. The CDR3 has 17 residues. The CDR3 loop reads CASSLVEERQGAYEQYF. DNA of the CDR3: TGTGCCAGCAGCTTGGTTGAGGAACGACAGGGAGCCTACGAGCAGTACTTC.

The chain uses TRBV2 and TRBJ2-1; TRBD1 aligns across 7 bases. This CDR3 comprises 14 residues. With V trimmed by 3 bases and J by 5 bases, 4 bases remained unmatched. The germline gives CDR1 SNHLY, CDR2 FYNNEI. The CDR3 loop reads CASSDRTGHNEQFF. Here the CDR3 DNA reads TGTGCCAGCAGTGATAGGACAGGACACAATGAGCAGTTCTTC.

The V and J genes are TRBV7-2 and TRBJ1-2, with 7 bases aligning to TRBD1. The CDR3 spans 14 residues. Trimming cost V 1 base and J 8 bases; bases outside gene matches: 7. CDR1 and CDR2 from the germline V gene are SGHTA and FQGNSA. The CDR3 protein is CASSLVSEQGGYTF. CDR3 coding DNA: TGTGCCAGCAGCTTAGTTTCGGAACAGGGGGGCTACACCTTC.

The CDR3 nucleotides read TGCAGCGTTGATACAGGGGGCGCAGGGTATGGCTACACCTTC. It encodes CSVDTGGAGYGYTF. V usage is TRBV29-1 and J usage is TRBJ1-2; 9 bases agree with TRBD1. This CDR3 comprises 14 residues. Germline loops: CDR1 SQVTM, CDR2 ANQGSEA. Unmatched junction bases numbered 7, after V lost 3 bases and J lost 5 bases.

The J gene is TRBJ2-1, the V gene TRBV19; 11 nucleotides align to TRBD2. CDR1 is LNHDA and CDR2 is SQIVND in the germline V gene (reference sequence). V lost 5 bases and J lost 6; bases outside the gene matches: 6. The CDR3 is made up of 15 amino acids. The CDR3: CASSFGTSGFNEQFF. DNA of the CDR3: TGTGCCAGTAGTTTCGGGACTAGCGGATTCAATGAGCAGTTCTTC.

The chain uses TRBV7-8 and TRBJ2-3, with 14 bases that match TRBD2. Germline lookup yields CDR1 SGHVS and CDR2 FQNEAQ. CDR3 size: 17 residues. Trimming removed 5 bases from V and 0 bases from J; junction bases left unmatched: 4. CDR3: CASSRRTSGGSTDTQYF. The CDR3 DNA sequence: TGTGCCAGCAGCCGACGGACTAGCGGGGGGAGCACAGATACGCAGTATTTT.